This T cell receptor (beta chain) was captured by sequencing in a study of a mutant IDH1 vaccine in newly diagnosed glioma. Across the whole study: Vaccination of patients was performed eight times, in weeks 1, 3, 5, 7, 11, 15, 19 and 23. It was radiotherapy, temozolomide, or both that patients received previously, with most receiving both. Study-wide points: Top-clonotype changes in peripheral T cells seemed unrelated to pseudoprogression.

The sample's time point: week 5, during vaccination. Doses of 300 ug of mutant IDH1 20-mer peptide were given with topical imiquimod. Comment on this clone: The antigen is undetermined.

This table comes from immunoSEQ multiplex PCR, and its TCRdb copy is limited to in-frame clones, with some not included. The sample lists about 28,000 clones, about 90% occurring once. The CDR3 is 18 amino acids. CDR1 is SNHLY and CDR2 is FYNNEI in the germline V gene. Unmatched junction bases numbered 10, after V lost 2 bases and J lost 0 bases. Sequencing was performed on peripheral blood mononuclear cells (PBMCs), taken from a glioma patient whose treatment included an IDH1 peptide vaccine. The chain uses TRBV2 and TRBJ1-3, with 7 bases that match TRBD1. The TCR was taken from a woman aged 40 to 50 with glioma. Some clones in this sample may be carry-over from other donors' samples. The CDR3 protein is CASSERGRDSLSGNTIYF. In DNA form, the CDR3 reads TGTGCCAGCAGTGAAAGGGGTCGGGACAGCCTCTCTGGAAACACCATATATTTT.